These T cell receptor beta chains were read from a single sample in a study of blood T cell repertoires in COVID-19. Clones were read by immunoSEQ multiplex PCR, and TCRdb kept only the in-frame ones, dropping some. The sample records approximately 270,000 clones, over 75% being singletons. Source material: peripheral blood. The source of these receptors is a woman aged 70 to 79 with acute or convalescent COVID-19. The conserved cysteine and the conserved F or W are not part of the CDR3 here. Each record gives: J gene, CDR3 length, V gene, D gene, CDR3 protein. A D gene is named only where the DNA matches it firmly.

J: TRBJ2-3
length: 13
V: TRBV5-1
D: -
CDR3: ASRLDSLSTDTQY

J: TRBJ1-5
length: 12
V: TRBV4-1
D: TRBD1
CDR3: ASSLGQGGQPQH

J: TRBJ2-3
length: 14
V: TRBV3-1/TRBV3-2
D: TRBD2
CDR3: ASRTTSGGREDTQY

J: TRBJ2-6
length: 13
V: TRBV7-9
D: TRBD1
CDR3: ASSLAGDRVNVLT

J: TRBJ1-4
length: 11
V: TRBV3-1/TRBV3-2
D: -
CDR3: ASSQDTGGNLF

J: TRBJ1-1
length: 13
V: TRBV4-1
D: TRBD1
CDR3: ASSAGQGANTEAF

J: TRBJ2-7
length: 14
V: TRBV5-4
D: TRBD2
CDR3: ASSGIAGQLVGEQY

J: TRBJ2-5
length: 12
V: TRBV5-1
D: TRBD2
CDR3: ASSLGTSSETQY

J: TRBJ2-3
length: 17
V: TRBV2
D: TRBD2
CDR3: ASRGGRKLLAVSTDTQY

J: TRBJ1-2
length: 9
V: TRBV6-5
D: -
CDR3: ASGSGWAYT

J: TRBJ1-2
length: 13
V: TRBV6-5
D: -
CDR3: ASSYRTDRNYGYT

J: TRBJ1-2
length: 11
V: TRBV12-3/TRBV12-4
D: -
CDR3: ASSLREDGGYT

J: TRBJ1-5
length: 11
V: TRBV12-3/TRBV12-4
D: -
CDR3: ASSNGVWGPQH

J: TRBJ2-3
length: 13
V: TRBV10-3
D: -
CDR3: AISGTTGGTDTQY

J: TRBJ2-3
length: 13
V: TRBV5-1
D: TRBD1
CDR3: ASSSQGDRADTQY

J: TRBJ2-5
length: 15
V: TRBV5-1
D: TRBD2
CDR3: ASSLSLAGGPQETQY

J: TRBJ1-4
length: 12
V: TRBV5-1
D: TRBD1
CDR3: ASSFGQGSEKLF

J: TRBJ1-2
length: 12
V: TRBV7-9
D: -
CDR3: ASSLEGAGGSYT

J: TRBJ2-2
length: 13
V: TRBV4-1
D: -
CDR3: ASSQDRGPTGELF

J: TRBJ1-5
length: 10
V: TRBV11-2
D: -
CDR3: ASSSHNQPQH

J: TRBJ2-7
length: 12
V: TRBV5-4
D: -
CDR3: ASSTTDGPYEQY

J: TRBJ1-2
length: 11
V: TRBV20-1
D: -
CDR3: SASRGINYGYT

J: TRBJ2-2
length: 15
V: TRBV21-1
D: -
CDR3: ASSKIRDRGPGGELF

J: TRBJ2-5
length: 11
V: TRBV3-1/TRBV3-2
D: -
CDR3: ASSQDQGQTQY

J: TRBJ2-1
length: 15
V: TRBV21-1
D: -
CDR3: ASSSRLAGGPHNEQF

J: TRBJ1-2
length: 12
V: TRBV5-1
D: TRBD1
CDR3: ASSLGQGEGGYT

J: TRBJ1-1
length: 11
V: TRBV5-1
D: -
CDR3: ASSFGENTEAF

J: TRBJ1-2
length: 13
V: TRBV6-5
D: TRBD1
CDR3: ASSYARQGTYGYT

J: TRBJ2-3
length: 11
V: TRBV5-8
D: -
CDR3: ASSNPRADTQY

J: TRBJ2-3
length: 12
V: TRBV15
D: -
CDR3: ATSGWGVSDTQY

J: TRBJ1-3
length: 13
V: TRBV18
D: -
CDR3: ASSPPALSGNTIY

J: TRBJ2-1
length: 14
V: TRBV4-1
D: TRBD2
CDR3: ASSQEAGAGLSEQF

J: TRBJ1-5
length: 11
V: TRBV12-3/TRBV12-4
D: -
CDR3: ASLRGGNQPQH

J: TRBJ1-3
length: 13
V: TRBV4-1
D: -
CDR3: ASSQDGGRGNTIY

J: TRBJ2-1
length: 11
V: TRBV12-3/TRBV12-4
D: -
CDR3: ASRPSVYNEQF

J: TRBJ1-6
length: 12
V: TRBV5-6
D: -
CDR3: ASTPGTDNSPLH

J: TRBJ2-5
length: 13
V: TRBV3-1/TRBV3-2
D: -
CDR3: ASSQDEARGETQY